This T cell receptor beta chain is from a study of cytomegalovirus exposure and HLA in healthy donors. For the study at large: Researchers previously reported finding just under 120 million unique TCR beta sequences from 150 million to 200 million T cells. Membership in the Caucasian-associated ancestry cluster was found for around four fifths of nearly 400 genotyped donors. Study findings and constraints: Specificity for CMV antigens was confirmed in vitro for a few of the CMV-associated chains.

The PCR used 60 Vbeta and 13 Jbeta primers. Produced via immunoSEQ multiplex PCR; TCRdb's table is partial and in-frame only. In the table there are over 90,000 clones, 55% to 75% of which are singletons. The CDR3 is made up of 18 amino acids. Germline CDR1 is MDHEN and CDR2 is SYDVKM. With V trimmed by 6 bases and J by 0 bases, 10 bases remained unmatched. About this clone itself: Its antigen is still unknown.

The TCR sequence derives from a man in his sixties in good health and CMV-seronegative. The chain combines TRBV28 with TRBJ1-5, with 11 bases aligning to TRBD1. The sequenced material came from PBMCs. CDR3 protein: CASSLGTGGVGSNQPQHF. DNA of the CDR3: TGTGCCAGCAGCCTCGGGACAGGGGGGGTTGGTAGCAATCAGCCCCAGCATTTT.